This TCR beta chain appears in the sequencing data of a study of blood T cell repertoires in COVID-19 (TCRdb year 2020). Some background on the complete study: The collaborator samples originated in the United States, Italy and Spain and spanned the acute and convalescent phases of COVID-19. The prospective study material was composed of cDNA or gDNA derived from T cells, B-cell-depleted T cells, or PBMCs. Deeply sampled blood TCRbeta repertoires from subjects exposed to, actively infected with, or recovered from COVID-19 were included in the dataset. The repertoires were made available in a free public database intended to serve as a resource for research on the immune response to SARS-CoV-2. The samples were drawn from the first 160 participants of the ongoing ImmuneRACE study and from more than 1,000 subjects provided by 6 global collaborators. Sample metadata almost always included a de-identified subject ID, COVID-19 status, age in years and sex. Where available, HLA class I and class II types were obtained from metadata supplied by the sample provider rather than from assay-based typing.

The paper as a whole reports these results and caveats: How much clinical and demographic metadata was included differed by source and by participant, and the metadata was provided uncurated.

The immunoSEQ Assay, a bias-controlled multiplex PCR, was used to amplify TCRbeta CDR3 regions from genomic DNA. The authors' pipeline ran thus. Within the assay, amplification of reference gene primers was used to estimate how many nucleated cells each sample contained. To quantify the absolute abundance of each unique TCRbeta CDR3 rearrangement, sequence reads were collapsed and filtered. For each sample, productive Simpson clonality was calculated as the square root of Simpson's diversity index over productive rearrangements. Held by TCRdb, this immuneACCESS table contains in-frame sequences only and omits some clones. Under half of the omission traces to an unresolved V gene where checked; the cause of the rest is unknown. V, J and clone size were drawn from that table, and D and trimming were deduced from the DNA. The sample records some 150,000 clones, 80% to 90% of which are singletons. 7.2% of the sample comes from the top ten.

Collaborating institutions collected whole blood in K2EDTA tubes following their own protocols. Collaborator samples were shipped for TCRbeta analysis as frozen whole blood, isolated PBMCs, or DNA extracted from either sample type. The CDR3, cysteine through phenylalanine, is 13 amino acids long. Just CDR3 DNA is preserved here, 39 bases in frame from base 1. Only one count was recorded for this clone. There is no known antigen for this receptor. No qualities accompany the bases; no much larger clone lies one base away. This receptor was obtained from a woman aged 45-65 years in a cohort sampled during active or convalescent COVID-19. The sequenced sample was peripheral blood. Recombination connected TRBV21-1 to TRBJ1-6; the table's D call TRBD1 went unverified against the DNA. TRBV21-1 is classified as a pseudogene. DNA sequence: TGTGCCAGCAGACAGGGGAGCAATTCACCCCTCCACTTT. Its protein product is CASRQGSNSPLHF.